Given below is one T cell receptor (beta chain) in context. V was clipped by 8 bases and J by 6 bases; unmatched bases: 10. The CDR3 is 14 residues long. Germline V gene lookup returns CDR1 MNHEY and CDR2 SMNVEV (reference sequence). This sample was included in a study of CD8 T cells in ankylosing spondylitis. TCRdb reprocessed the 5' RACE reads with MiXCR, giving one entry per CDR3 protein. The sample lists over 200,000 distinct CDR3 sequences; 10% to 13% were seen once. The chain uses TRBV27 and TRBJ1-5; 7 nucleotides match TRBD1. The sample was blood, either unsorted or a sorted T cell fraction (not recorded which). The TCR originated in a male donor with ankylosing spondylitis or in good health (not recorded which). CDR3 bases: TGTGCCAGCTGGCGTAAGGGGGCCGGTCAGCCCCAGCATTTT. The encoded protein is CASWRKGAGQPQHF.